Listed below are T cell receptor beta chains from one sample, sequenced in a study of CD8 T cells in Susac syndrome. MiXCR was run by TCRdb on the immunoSEQ multiplex PCR reads, yielding one entry per CDR3 protein. The data contain 90,000 to 110,000 distinct CDR3 sequences, about 96% of them seen just once; the ten biggest clones take up more than 0.08%. Material for sequencing was CD4+ T cells from PBMCs. Receptors originate from a human donor in good health. CDR3s include the opening cysteine and the closing phenylalanine or tryptophan. The D gene is left open where the match is weak. The size field is filled for only some rows; it gives once, few, many or a size class.

cdr3_aa	cdr3_nt	clone_size	d_call	v_call	j_call
CASSDGQGTGYTF	TGTGCCAGCAGTGACGGACAGGGGACTGGCTACACCTTC	-	TRBD1	TRBV28	TRBJ1-2
CSARVRGFSYEQYF	TGCAGTGCTAGAGTTAGGGGCTTTTCCTACGAGCAGTACTTC	-	-	TRBV20-1	TRBJ2-7
CASSPEVSGETQYF	TGTGCCAGCTCACCAGAAGTGAGTGGAGAGACCCAGTACTTC	-	-	TRBV18	TRBJ2-5
CSVGASGSSDTQYF	TGCAGCGTGGGGGCTAGCGGGAGTTCTGATACGCAGTATTTT	-	TRBD2	TRBV29-1	TRBJ2-3
CAISRTGGEQYF	TGTGCCATCAGTAGGACAGGGGGCGAGCAGTACTTC	-	TRBD1	TRBV10-3	TRBJ2-7
CAAGSNYEQYF	TGTGCCGCCGGCAGCAACTACGAGCAGTACTTC	once	-	TRBV28	TRBJ2-7
CATTKDIYAGYTF	TGTGCCACTACTAAGGACATCTATGCTGGCTACACCTTC	-	-	TRBV25-1	TRBJ1-2
CASSYAVARGMKETQYF	TGTGCCAGCAGTTACGCCGTGGCCCGCGGAATGAAAGAGACCCAGTACTTC	-	-	TRBV6-5	TRBJ2-5
CSASDPRTGKNTEAFF	TGCAGTGCTAGCGACCCGAGGACAGGGAAAAACACTGAAGCTTTCTTT	-	TRBD1	TRBV20-1	TRBJ1-1
CASTPGGDVNTEAFF	TGTGCCAGCACCCCTGGAGGGGATGTGAACACTGAAGCTTTCTTT	-	-	TRBV28	TRBJ1-1
CASSSDTGELFF	TGTGCCAGCAGCTCCGACACCGGGGAGCTGTTTTTT	-	-	TRBV7-3	TRBJ2-2
CASSEEGSNQPQHF	TGTGCCAGCAGTGAAGAAGGTAGCAATCAGCCCCAGCATTTT	-	-	TRBV2	TRBJ1-5
CASLVIYEQYF	TGTGCCAGCCTAGTAATCTACGAGCAGTACTTC	once	-	TRBV6-2/TRBV6-3	TRBJ2-7
CASSLRSRPIQETQYF	TGTGCCAGCAGCTTAAGGTCTAGACCCATCCAAGAGACCCAGTACTTC	-	-	TRBV7-8	TRBJ2-5
CATILHRGYSNQPQHF	TGTGCCACCATCCTGCACAGGGGGTATAGCAATCAGCCCCAGCATTTT	-	TRBD1	TRBV27	TRBJ1-5
CASSPPGSGTEAFF	TGTGCCAGCAGTCCTCCAGGGAGCGGAACTGAAGCTTTCTTT	-	-	TRBV2	TRBJ1-1
CASLLSGANVLTF	TGTGCCAGCCTCCTCTCTGGGGCCAACGTCCTGACTTTC	-	-	TRBV18	TRBJ2-6
CSALPSGGAPDTQYF	TGCAGTGCTCTCCCTAGCGGGGGGGCGCCAGATACGCAGTATTTT	-	TRBD2	TRBV20-1	TRBJ2-3
CASSLQAPPDRYTF	TGTGCCAGCAGTTTACAGGCTCCCCCCGATCGCTACACCTTC	-	-	TRBV28	TRBJ1-2
CSVEREDSKPRAGNTIYF	TGCAGCGTTGAACGGGAGGACTCAAAACCTCGAGCTGGAAACACCATATATTTT	-	-	TRBV29-1	TRBJ1-3
CASKPVAGNSDTQYF	TGTGCCAGCAAACCTGTAGCGGGGAACTCAGATACGCAGTATTTT	-	TRBD2	TRBV2	TRBJ2-3
CASSLGARPSGGETQYF	TGTGCCAGCAGCTTAGGGGCCCGTCCTAGCGGGGGGGAGACCCAGTACTTC	-	TRBD2	TRBV7-2	TRBJ2-5
CASSVVSSGTDTQYF	TGTGCCAGCAGCGTAGTGTCTAGCGGCACAGATACGCAGTATTTT	-	-	TRBV9	TRBJ2-3
CASSSPDRGTGELFF	TGTGCCAGCAGTTCCCCGGACAGGGGGACCGGGGAGCTGTTTTTT	once	TRBD1	TRBV6-6	TRBJ2-2
CASSLALGGGKETQYF	TGTGCCAGCAGCTTAGCGCTCGGGGGCGGTAAAGAGACCCAGTACTTC	-	-	TRBV7-9	TRBJ2-5
CASSFLKGHTEAFF	TGTGCCAGCAGCTTCCTTAAGGGCCACACTGAAGCTTTCTTT	-	-	TRBV7-9	TRBJ1-1
CASSVGTGVAEQYF	TGTGCCAGCAGCGTAGGAACGGGAGTAGCCGAGCAGTACTTC	-	-	TRBV9	TRBJ2-7
CASSLGRGITDTQYF	TGTGCCAGCAGCTTGGGGCGGGGGATCACAGATACGCAGTATTTT	-	TRBD2	TRBV7-3	TRBJ2-3
CASSRGEGSNEQFF	TGCGCCAGCAGCCGCGGGGAGGGGTCTAATGAGCAGTTCTTC	-	TRBD2	TRBV4-1	TRBJ2-1
CASSQVNFLGPSNTEAFF	TGCGCCAGCAGCCAAGTTAATTTCCTTGGGCCTTCTAACACTGAAGCTTTCTTT	-	-	TRBV4-1	TRBJ1-1
CASRAGVGEAFF	TGTGCCAGCAGAGCAGGGGTTGGTGAAGCTTTCTTT	-	-	TRBV2	TRBJ1-1
CSVGGTLGTTDTQYF	TGCAGCGTCGGGGGGACTCTTGGCACCACAGATACGCAGTATTTT	-	TRBD2	TRBV29-1	TRBJ2-3
CASSWTGGLDTYEQYF	TGTGCCAGCAGCTGGACAGGGGGACTAGACACCTACGAGCAGTACTTC	-	TRBD1	TRBV5-6	TRBJ2-7
CATSEGTTPQDTQYF	TGTGCCACCAGTGAGGGGACCACCCCACAGGATACGCAGTATTTT	once	-	TRBV24-1	TRBJ2-3
CVSSNDRAQPQHF	TGTGTCAGCAGCAATGACAGGGCTCAGCCCCAGCATTTT	-	TRBD1	TRBV6-2/TRBV6-3	TRBJ1-5
CASSPAGGTQYEQYF	TGTGCCAGCAGCCCCGCGGGGGGCACCCAGTACGAGCAGTACTTC	-	TRBD2	TRBV7-3	TRBJ2-7
CAWRIQGKETQYF	TGTGCCTGGAGAATACAGGGGAAAGAGACCCAGTACTTC	-	TRBD1	TRBV30	TRBJ2-5
CASSVGLASGTQETQYF	TGTGCCAGCAGCGTAGGCTTAGCTAGCGGGACCCAAGAGACCCAGTACTTC	-	TRBD2	TRBV9	TRBJ2-5
CASSQGQDADLYF	TGCGCCAGCAGCCAAGGACAGGATGCGGACCTGTACTTC	-	-	TRBV4-3	TRBJ2-7
CAWSPLAGGLQFF	TGTGCCTGGAGTCCACTTGCGGGGGGGTTGCAGTTCTTC	-	TRBD2	TRBV30	TRBJ2-1
CASSLDLDRGGFYYNEQFF	TGTGCCAGCAGCTTAGACCTTGACCGCGGGGGATTTTACTACAATGAGCAGTTCTTC	-	TRBD2	TRBV7-9	TRBJ2-1
CASSFTGNSNQPQHF	TGTGCCAGCAGCTTTACGGGGAATAGCAATCAGCCCCAGCATTTT	-	-	TRBV7-2	TRBJ1-5
CASSYFPGTNTEAFF	TGTGCCAGCAGTTACTTTCCGGGAACGAACACTGAAGCTTTCTTT	-	-	TRBV6-6	TRBJ1-1
CSARSGKGETQYF	TGCAGTGCTAGATCTGGAAAGGGAGAGACCCAGTACTTC	-	-	TRBV20-1	TRBJ2-5
CASSSAGSPYNEQFF	TGTGCCAGTAGTTCGGCCGGGAGCCCCTACAATGAGCAGTTCTTC	-	-	TRBV19	TRBJ2-1
CAIAAEINTGELFF	TGTGCCATCGCGGCGGAGATTAACACCGGGGAGCTGTTTTTT	-	-	TRBV10-3	TRBJ2-2
CSVIGGTYNEQFF	TGCAGCGTTATAGGGGGCACCTACAATGAGCAGTTCTTC	-	TRBD1	TRBV29-1	TRBJ2-1
CASSLANEAEAFF	TGCGCCAGCAGCTTGGCGAACGAGGCTGAAGCTTTCTTT	once	-	TRBV5-1	TRBJ1-1
CAWTMGGQQYF	TGTGCCTGGACCATGGGGGGACAGCAGTACTTC	-	-	TRBV30	TRBJ2-7
CASRRSGSNEQYF	TGTGCCAGCAGAAGAAGCGGGAGCAACGAGCAGTACTTC	once	TRBD2	TRBV3-1	TRBJ2-7
CSARPTGNQPQHF	TGCAGTGCTAGACCGACAGGCAATCAGCCCCAGCATTTT	-	-	TRBV20-1	TRBJ1-5
CASSLVHVSPLHF	TGTGCCAGCAGCTTAGTACATGTCTCACCCCTCCACTTT	once	-	TRBV11-2	TRBJ1-6